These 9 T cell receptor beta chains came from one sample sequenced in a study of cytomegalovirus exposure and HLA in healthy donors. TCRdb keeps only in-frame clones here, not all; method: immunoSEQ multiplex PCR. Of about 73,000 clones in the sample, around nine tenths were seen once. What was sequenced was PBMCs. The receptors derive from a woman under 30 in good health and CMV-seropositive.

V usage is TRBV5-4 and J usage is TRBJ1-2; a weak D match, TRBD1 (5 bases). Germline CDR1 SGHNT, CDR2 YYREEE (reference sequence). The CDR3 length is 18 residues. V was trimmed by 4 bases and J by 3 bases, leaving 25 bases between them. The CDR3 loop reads CASSPQGVIRDLDYGYTF. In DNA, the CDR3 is TGTGCCAGCAGCCCGCAGGGTGTCATAAGGGACTTAGACTATGGCTACACCTTC.

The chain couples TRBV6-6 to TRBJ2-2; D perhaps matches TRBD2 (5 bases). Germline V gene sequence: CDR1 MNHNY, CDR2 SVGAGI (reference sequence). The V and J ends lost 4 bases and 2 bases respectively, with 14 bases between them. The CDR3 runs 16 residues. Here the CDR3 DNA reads TGTGCCAGCAGTTTCATTACAGAGGGAAACACCGGGGAGCTGTTTTTT. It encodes CASSFITEGNTGELFF.

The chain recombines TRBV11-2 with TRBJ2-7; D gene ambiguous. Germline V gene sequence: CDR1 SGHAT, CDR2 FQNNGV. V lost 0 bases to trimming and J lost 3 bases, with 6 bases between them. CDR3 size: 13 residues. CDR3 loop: CASSLDPGYEQYF. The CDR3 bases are TGTGCCAGCAGCTTAGATCCCGGCTACGAGCAGTACTTC.

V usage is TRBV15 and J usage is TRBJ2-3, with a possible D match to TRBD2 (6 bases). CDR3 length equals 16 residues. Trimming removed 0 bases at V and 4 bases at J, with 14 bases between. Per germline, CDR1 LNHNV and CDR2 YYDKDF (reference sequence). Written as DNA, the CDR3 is TGTGCCACCAGCAGAGATCCGGGTTCGGGGGCAGATACGCAGTATTTT. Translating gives CATSRDPGSGADTQYF.

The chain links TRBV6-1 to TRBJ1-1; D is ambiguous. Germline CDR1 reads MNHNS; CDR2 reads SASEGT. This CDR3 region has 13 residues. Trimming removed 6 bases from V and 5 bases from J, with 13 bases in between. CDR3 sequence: CASRAGGVTEAFF. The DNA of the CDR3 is TGTGCCAGCAGGGCAGGCGGGGTAACTGAAGCTTTCTTT.

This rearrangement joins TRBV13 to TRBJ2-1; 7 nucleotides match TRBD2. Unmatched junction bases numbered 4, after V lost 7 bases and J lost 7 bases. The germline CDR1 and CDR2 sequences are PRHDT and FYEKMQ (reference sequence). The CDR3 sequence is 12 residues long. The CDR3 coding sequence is TGTGCCAGCACTGGGGGGGAGAATGAGCAGTTCTTC. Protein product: CASTGGENEQFF.

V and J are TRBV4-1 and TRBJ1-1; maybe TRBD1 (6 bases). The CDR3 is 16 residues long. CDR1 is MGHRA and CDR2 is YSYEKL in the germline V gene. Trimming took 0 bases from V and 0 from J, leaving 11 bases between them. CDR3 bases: TGCGCCAGCAGCCAAGATGTCAACAGGGTGAACACTGAAGCTTTCTTT. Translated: CASSQDVNRVNTEAFF.

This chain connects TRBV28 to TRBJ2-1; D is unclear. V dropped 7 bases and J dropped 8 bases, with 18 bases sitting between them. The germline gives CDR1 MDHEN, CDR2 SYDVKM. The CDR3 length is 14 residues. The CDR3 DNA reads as TGTGCCAGCACCAGCCTAGACGCCGTTGATGAGCAGTTCTTC. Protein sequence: CASTSLDAVDEQFF. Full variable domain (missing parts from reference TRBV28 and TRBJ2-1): DVKVTQSSRYLVKRTGEKVFLECVQDMDHENMFWYRQDPGLGLRLIYFSYDVKMKEKGDIPEGYSVSREKKERFSLILESASTNQTSMYLCASTSLDAVDEQFFGPGTRLTVL.

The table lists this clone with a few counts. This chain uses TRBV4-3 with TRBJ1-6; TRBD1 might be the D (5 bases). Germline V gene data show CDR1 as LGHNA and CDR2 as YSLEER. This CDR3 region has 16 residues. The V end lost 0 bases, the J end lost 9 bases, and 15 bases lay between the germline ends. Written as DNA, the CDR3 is TGCGCCAGCAGCCAAGATGGTCAGGGAATGGGTTCACCCCTCCACTTT. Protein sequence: CASSQDGQGMGSPLHF.